This record covers a single T cell receptor (beta chain). Its target is unknown. This sample was included in a study of beta chain features in type 1 diabetes. Expressed TCRB transcripts got sequenced, as all isolated RNA was reverse transcribed. Here immunoSEQ multiplex PCR was the method, and the copy in TCRdb shows in-frame clones only, minus some. The data hold 130,000 or so clones, with 9.5% to 10% observed a single time. Study-wide points: Shorter TCRB CDR3s, moderately but significantly so, marked every one of the four CD4+ subsets in Type 1 diabetes patients. In the patient group, naive, central memory and Treg TCRB repertoires seemed more alike than in the healthy donor group.

The ends were cut back, 0 bases at V and 8 bases at J, with 7 bases in the middle. The CDR3 totals 13 residues. The germline CDR1 and CDR2 sequences are MNHNS and SASEGT. This receptor was obtained from a woman between 40 and 55 years old in good health. This rearrangement joins TRBV6-1 to TRBJ1-4, with D unresolved. The sequenced sample consisted of central memory CD4+ T cells from blood. CDR3 residues: CASSEAPGEKLFF. Written as DNA, the CDR3 is TGTGCCAGCAGTGAAGCCCCGGGGGAAAAACTGTTTTTT.